This T cell receptor beta chain appears in the sequencing data of a study of blood T cell repertoires in COVID-19. Study summary: Sources were T cells, B-cell-depleted T cells, or PBMCs; the material itself was cDNA or gDNA.

In the source study's methods: Reference gene primer amplification gave estimated nucleated cell counts. Profiling relied on immunoSEQ multiplex PCR, and the TCRdb table lists in-frame clones only, not all of them. V and J calls and clone size are copied from that table; D and trimming were computed from the DNA. The profile shows over 150,000 clones, around 84% of them singletons. CDR3 size: 16 residues. The V gene end was trimmed by 6 bases and the J gene end by 6 bases; junction bases not matched to a gene: 9. Per germline, CDR1 SNHLY and CDR2 FYNNEI. V and J are TRBV2 and TRBJ1-6; TRBD1 aligns across 9 bases. The sequencing sample was made of peripheral blood. The sequence was collected from a man aged 40-50 years with acute or convalescent COVID-19. CDR3 sequence reads: CASRVQGAYSNSPLHF. DNA of the CDR3: TGTGCCAGCAGGGTACAGGGGGCGTATTCTAATTCACCCCTCCACTTT.